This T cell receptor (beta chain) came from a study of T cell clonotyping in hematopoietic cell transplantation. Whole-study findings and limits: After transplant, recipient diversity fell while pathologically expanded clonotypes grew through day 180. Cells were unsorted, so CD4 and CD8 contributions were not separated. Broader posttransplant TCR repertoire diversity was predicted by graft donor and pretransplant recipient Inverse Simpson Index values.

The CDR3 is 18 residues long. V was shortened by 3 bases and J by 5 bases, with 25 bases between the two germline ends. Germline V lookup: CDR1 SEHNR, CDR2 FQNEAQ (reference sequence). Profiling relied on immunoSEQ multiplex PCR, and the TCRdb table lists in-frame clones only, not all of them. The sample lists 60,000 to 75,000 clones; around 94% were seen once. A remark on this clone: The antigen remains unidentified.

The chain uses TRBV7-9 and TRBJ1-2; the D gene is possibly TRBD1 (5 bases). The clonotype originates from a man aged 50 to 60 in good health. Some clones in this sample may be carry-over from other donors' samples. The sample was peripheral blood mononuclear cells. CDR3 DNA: TGTGCCAGCAGCTTCGGGCTGATGGGTCGGCGGGGGGATTATGGCTACACCTTC. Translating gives CASSFGLMGRRGDYGYTF.